These 21 T cell receptor beta chains were all obtained from the same sample, sequenced in a study of blood T cell repertoires in COVID-19 (dated by TCRdb to about 2020). The library was built by means of the immunoSEQ multiplex PCR assay. Not all clones reach the TCRdb copy of this immuneACCESS table, which keeps in-frame sequences only. Checked studies attribute under half of the gap to unresolved V genes and leave the rest unexplained. Within this sample are 50,000 to 85,000 clones, with about four fifths of them counted one time only. The ten largest clones take up 9% to 10% of the sample. Sequencing was carried out using peripheral blood. The origin of the receptors is a human donor in a cohort sampled during active COVID-19.

J is TRBJ2-5 and V is TRBV7-2; D is perhaps TRBD2 (6 bases). Trimming left V 4 bases short and J 4 bases short, with 19 bases between. The germline V gene encodes CDR1 SGHTA and CDR2 FQGNSA. The CDR3 extends over 16 amino acids. The CDR3 reads CASSSVGTSHLETQYF. The CDR3 region has the DNA TGTGCCAGCAGCTCGGTGGGAACTAGCCATCTAGAGACCCAGTACTTC. Full variable domain (outside the CDR3, taken from reference TRBV7-2 and TRBJ2-5): GAGVSQSPSNKVTEKGKDVELRCDPISGHTALYWYRQSLGQGLEFLIYFQGNSAPDKSGLPSDRFSAERTGGSVSTLTIQRTQQEDSAVYLCASSSVGTSHLETQYFGPGTRLLVL.

This sequence joins TRBV14 and TRBJ2-7; D may be TRBD2 (5 bases). CDR1 and CDR2 from the germline V gene are SGHDN and FVKESK. This CDR3 spans 21 amino acids. V shed 1 base and J shed 6 bases, with 34 bases lying between them. The CDR3 nucleotides are TGTGCCAGCAGCCAAGTACACCAAACGAGACCAATCCCGCGGGCAAACACCGAGCAGTACTTC. Translation gives CASSQVHQTRPIPRANTEQYF. Together with reference TRBV14 and TRBJ2-7, the CDR3 gives the full variable domain: EAGVTQFPSHSVIEKGQTVTLRCDPISGHDNLYWYRRVMGKEIKFLLHFVKESKQDESGMPNNRFLAERTGGTYSTLKVQPAELEDSGVYFCASSQVHQTRPIPRANTEQYFGPGTRLTVT.

The chain couples TRBV5-1 to TRBJ2-1; TRBD2 aligns across 16 bases. Germline trimming cut 6 bases from V and 9 bases from J; bases unmatched to any gene: 6. There are 15 residues in the CDR3. The germline gives CDR1 SGHRS, CDR2 YFSETQ. The CDR3 DNA sequence: TGCGCCAGCATCGGGACTAGCGGGAGGGCAGGTGAGCAGTTCTTC. This translates into CASIGTSGRAGEQFF.

The J gene is TRBJ1-2, the V gene TRBV28; D may be TRBD1 (5 bases). The CDR3 is 17 residues long. The V end lost 5 bases, the J end lost 0 bases, and 19 bases lay between the germline ends. Germline lookup yields CDR1 MDHEN and CDR2 SYDVKM. In DNA, the CDR3 is TGTGCCAGCAGTAACCCGTCCAACACAGGCCCTAACTATGGCTACACCTTC. Translated: CASSNPSNTGPNYGYTF.

This clone was counted between two and nine times. The gene calls are TRBV19 and TRBJ2-3, with TRBD1 identical over 9 bases. CDR1 LNHDA and CDR2 SQIVND come from the germline V gene (reference sequence). The CDR3 sequence is 14 residues long. V lost 6 bases to trimming and J lost 5 bases; unmatched junction nucleotides: 6. In DNA, the CDR3 is TGTGCCAGTAGGCAACAGGGGGCGGGAGATACGCAGTATTTT. It is translated as CASRQQGAGDTQYF.

The chain joins TRBV6-6 to TRBJ2-7; tentative D call: TRBD2 (5 bases). CDR1 and CDR2 (germline): MNHNY, SVGAGI (reference sequence). V lost 2 bases and J lost 1, with 9 bases in between. CDR3 size: 14 residues. CDR3 protein: CASSYRGKSYEQYF. In DNA form, the CDR3 reads TGTGCCAGCAGTTACAGAGGGAAGTCCTACGAGCAGTACTTC.

V gene TRBV9 combines with J gene TRBJ1-6; 9 bases are a match to TRBD1. Germline lookup yields CDR1 SGDLS and CDR2 YYNGEE. The CDR3 covers 16 residues. The junction had 4 bases not matched to a gene; V was cut back by 3 bases and J by 3 bases. The CDR3 nucleotides read TGTGCCAGCAGCGCCGGGACAGGGAACTATAATTCACCCCTCCACTTT. Its translation is CASSAGTGNYNSPLHF.

The table lists this clone with a few counts. CDR3 coding DNA: TGTGCCAGCAGTGCCGGGACAGGGGGATATACGCAGTATTTT. Amino acids: CASSAGTGGYTQYF. This chain connects TRBV6-2 or TRBV6-3 to TRBJ2-3, with 11 bases aligning to TRBD1. The V gene's germline CDR1 is MNHEY and CDR2 SVGEGT. The CDR3 consists of 14 residues. Trimming removed 5 bases from V and 7 bases from J; junction bases left unmatched: 5.

The V gene is TRBV4-1, the J gene TRBJ2-7; 12 nucleotides agree with TRBD1. There are 16 residues in the CDR3. Germline V gene lookup returns CDR1 MGHRA and CDR2 YSYEKL. With 1 base clipped from V and 5 bases from J, the junction kept 6 bases outside the gene matches. CDR3: CASSQAGTGGFHEQYF. The CDR3 DNA follows: TGCGCCAGCAGCCAAGCCGGGACAGGGGGCTTCCACGAGCAGTACTTC.

V usage is TRBV7-9 and J usage is TRBJ2-6; 7 nucleotides line up with TRBD1. Per the germline V gene, CDR1 is SEHNR and CDR2 is FQNEAQ (reference sequence). The CDR3 sequence is 18 residues long. J lost 0 bases, V lost 8 bases, and 13 bases had no gene match. DNA for the CDR3: TGTGCCAGCCGACCGAGGGACAGCCATGACTCTGGGGCCAACGTCCTGACTTTC. As protein: CASRPRDSHDSGANVLTF.

The chain uses TRBV6-5 and TRBJ1-1; the D gene is possibly TRBD1 (6 bases). This CDR3 contains 15 residues. Germline values: CDR1 MNHEY, CDR2 SVGAGI. Trimming removed 2 bases from V and 4 bases from J, with 14 bases in between. CDR3 sequence (DNA): TGTGCCAGCAGTTACCACCGAAAACAGGGCACTGAAGCTTTCTTT. This translates into CASSYHRKQGTEAFF.

This clone was recorded at least ten times. This chain connects TRBV11-2 to TRBJ1-4, with D possibly TRBD1 on 5 matching bases. This CDR3 has 15 amino acids. CDR1 SGHAT and CDR2 FQNNGV come from the germline V gene. Trimming stripped 5 bases from V and 3 bases from J, with 13 bases between. The CDR3 region is CASSPHWGPNEKLFF. The CDR3 DNA reads as TGTGCCAGCAGCCCTCACTGGGGCCCTAATGAAAAACTGTTTTTT.

The V gene is TRBV6-5, the J gene TRBJ2-7; weak D call: TRBD1 (7 bases). V shed 3 bases and J shed 7 bases, with 19 bases lying between them. Germline-derived CDR1 and CDR2 are MNHEY and SVGAGI. The CDR3 covers 15 residues. The CDR3 nucleotides read TGTGCCAGCAGTTATGGGACAGCCGGGGCGGGGGAGCAGTACTTC. This encodes CASSYGTAGAGEQYF.

V and J are TRBV24-1 and TRBJ2-3, with TRBD2 identical over 8 bases. Trimming cost V 3 bases and J 1 base; bases outside gene matches: 8. In germline, CDR1 is KGHDR, CDR2 SFDVKD. The CDR3 spans 17 residues. CDR3 DNA sequence: TGTGCCACCAGTGATCCCACTAGCGGAATTGGCACAGATACGCAGTATTTT. This gives the protein CATSDPTSGIGTDTQYF.

This clone was seen once. The V gene is TRBV7-8, the J gene TRBJ2-7, with D uncertain. CDR3 length: 13 amino acids. Looked up from germline, CDR1 is SGHVS and CDR2 is FQNEAQ. Trimming stripped 4 bases from V and 3 bases from J, with 10 bases between. The CDR3: CASSYRQDYEQYF. The CDR3 DNA follows: TGTGCCAGCAGCTATCGACAAGACTACGAGCAGTACTTC.

The chain uses TRBV9 and TRBJ1-3; D may be TRBD1 (5 bases). Trimming removed 3 bases from V and 0 bases from J, with 10 bases in between. This CDR3 comprises 15 residues. Per germline, CDR1 SGDLS and CDR2 YYNGEE. The CDR3 nucleotides read TGTGCCAGCAGCGACAGGTCTGACTCTGGAAACACCATATATTTT. Amino acids: CASSDRSDSGNTIYF.

The J gene is TRBJ2-6, the V gene TRBV9; D is unclear. The V and J ends lost 0 bases and 1 base respectively, with 5 bases between them. The CDR3 loop spans 15 amino acids. CDR1 and CDR2 from the germline V gene are SGDLS and YYNGEE. CDR3 DNA: TGTGCCAGCAGCGTAGGGAGATCTGGGGCCAACGTCCTGACTTTC. Its protein product is CASSVGRSGANVLTF.

The chain employs TRBV19 and TRBJ2-3; 11 bases fit TRBD2. Trimming at V came to 5 bases and at J to 5 bases, leaving 0 bases not matched to a gene. The CDR3 runs 13 residues. CDR1 is LNHDA, CDR2 SQIVND, per germline (reference sequence). This chain's CDR3 is CASSGTSGDTQYF. Here the CDR3 DNA reads TGTGCCAGTAGTGGGACTAGCGGAGATACGCAGTATTTT. Using reference TRBV19 and TRBJ2-3 for the parts outside the CDR3, the full variable domain is DGGITQSPKYLFRKEGQNVTLSCEQNLNHDAMYWYRQDPGQGLRLIYYSQIVNDFQKGDIAEGYSVSREKKESFPLTVTSAQKNPTAFYLCASSGTSGDTQYFGPGTRLTVL.

The chain recombines TRBV3-1 (or the pseudogene TRBV3-2) with TRBJ2-5; no clear D. CDR3 size: 13 residues. V lost 1 base and J 4 bases, leaving 7 bases between the germline ends. Germline V CDR1 and CDR2: LGHDT, YNNKEL (reference sequence). Here the CDR3 reads CASSQALRETQYF. Written as DNA, the CDR3 is TGTGCCAGCAGCCAAGCCCTAAGAGAGACCCAGTACTTC.

The genes are TRBV6-5 and TRBJ2-7, with TRBD1 identical over 7 bases. The CDR3 length is 13 residues. V dropped 6 bases and J dropped 3; count of bases not matched to a gene: 5. Germline V lookup: CDR1 MNHEY, CDR2 SVGAGI. This CDR3 is CASRRGQNYEQYF. The CDR3 DNA reads as TGTGCCAGCAGGAGGGGGCAGAACTACGAGCAGTACTTC.

The rearrangement links TRBV5-4 to TRBJ2-7; D not certain. Trimming took 2 bases from V and 0 from J, leaving 9 bases between them. Germline CDR1 is SGHNT and CDR2 is YYREEE (reference sequence). The CDR3 consists of 14 residues. CDR3 region: CASSLDLSSYEQYF. Written as DNA, the CDR3 is TGTGCCAGCAGCTTAGACTTGAGCTCCTACGAGCAGTACTTC.